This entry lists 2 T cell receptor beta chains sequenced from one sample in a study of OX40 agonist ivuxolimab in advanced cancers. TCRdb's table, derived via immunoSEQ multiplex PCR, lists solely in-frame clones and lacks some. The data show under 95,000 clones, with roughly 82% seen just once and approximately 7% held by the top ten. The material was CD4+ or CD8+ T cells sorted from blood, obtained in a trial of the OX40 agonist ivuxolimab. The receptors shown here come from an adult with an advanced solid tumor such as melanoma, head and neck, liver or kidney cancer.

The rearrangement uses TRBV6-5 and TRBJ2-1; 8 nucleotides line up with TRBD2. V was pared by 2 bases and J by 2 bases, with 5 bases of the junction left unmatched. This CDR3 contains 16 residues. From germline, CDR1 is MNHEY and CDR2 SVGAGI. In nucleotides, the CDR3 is TGTGCCAGCAGTTACGGGGCTAGCGGGCCCTACAATGAGCAGTTCTTC. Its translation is CASSYGASGPYNEQFF.

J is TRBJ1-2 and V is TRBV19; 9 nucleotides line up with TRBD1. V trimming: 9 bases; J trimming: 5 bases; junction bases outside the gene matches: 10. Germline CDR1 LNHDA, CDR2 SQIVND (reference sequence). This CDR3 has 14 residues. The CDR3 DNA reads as TGTGCCAGCAAACAGGGGGCGGGAGAGTATGGCTACACCTTC. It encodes CASKQGAGEYGYTF.